This entry lists 28 T cell receptor beta chains sequenced from one sample in a study of blood T cells in healthy people across ages. A sample-barcoded 5' primer and a J-beta primer mix were used in a second PCR of roughly 6 to 11 cycles. Using its own MiXCR run on the 5' RACE reads, TCRdb lists one record per CDR3 protein. This repertoire shows about 800,000 distinct CDR3 sequences, roughly 25% found once; its top ten account for roughly 3.8%. This sample was also put to use in a study of T cells of mothers and their children.

The sample was blood. The receptors shown here come from a boy under 18 in good health.

This clonotype was seen just once. The chain uses TRBV7-3 and TRBJ2-7; D remains unclear. V shed 2 bases and J shed 0 bases, with 14 bases lying between them. Germline CDR1 SGHTA, CDR2 FQGTGA. The CDR3 is 16 residues long. The CDR3 DNA is TGTGCCAGCAGCTTAGGTTCAGCAGCGCCCTCCTACGAGCAGTACTTC. It encodes CASSLGSAAPSYEQYF.

In this sample, this clonotype turned up many times. The chain recombines TRBV25-1 with TRBJ1-2; a weak D match, TRBD1 (5 bases). V was trimmed by 4 bases and J by 1 base, leaving 10 bases between them. The length of the CDR3 is 14 residues. The germline CDR1 and CDR2 sequences are MGHDK and SYGVNS. This chain's CDR3 is CASSVTGVNYGYTF. As DNA, the CDR3 is TGTGCCAGCAGTGTAACAGGCGTTAACTATGGCTACACCTTC.

The V call is TRBV29-1, the J call TRBJ1-2, with D perhaps matching TRBD1 (6 bases). The germline CDR1 and CDR2 sequences are SQVTM and ANQGSEA. Trimming took off 3 bases at V and 1 base at J, with 12 bases between the two ends. This CDR3 comprises 14 residues. CDR3 DNA sequence: TGCAGCGTTGATTGGAACAGGGATAACTATGGCTACACCTTC. The encoded protein is CSVDWNRDNYGYTF. Complete variable domain (other parts from reference TRBV29-1 and TRBJ1-2): SAVISQKPSRDICQRGTSLTIQCQVDSQVTMMFWYRQQPGQSLTLIATANQGSEATYESGFVIDKFPISRPNLTFSTLTVSNMSPEDSSIYLCSVDWNRDNYGYTFGSGTRLTVV.

V gene TRBV15 combines with J gene TRBJ2-1; 8 bases line up with TRBD2. Losses at the gene ends were 5 bases for V and 6 bases for J; bases not matched to a gene: 6. CDR3 length: 14 residues. CDR1 and CDR2 from the germline V gene are LNHNV and YYDKDF (reference sequence). The CDR3 here is CATSVPGTSNEQFF. The CDR3 region has the DNA TGTGCCACCAGCGTACCCGGGACTAGCAATGAGCAGTTCTTC.

This clonotype was seen a handful of times. This chain joins TRBV7-2 and TRBJ2-4, with D possibly matching TRBD2 (6 bases). The germline V gene has CDR1 SGHTA and CDR2 FQGNSA. The length of the CDR3 is 14 residues. V lost 1 base, J lost 8 bases, and 12 bases lay in between. CDR3 bases: TGTGCCAGCAGCTTAGTCCAGGGCGGGGACATTCAGTACTTC. Protein sequence: CASSLVQGGDIQYF.

The gene calls are TRBV7-9 and TRBJ1-2; a possible D gene is TRBD1 (6 bases). This CDR3 contains 13 residues. Germline CDR1 reads SEHNR; CDR2 reads FQNEAQ (reference sequence). Trimming pared 5 bases from V and 8 bases from J, leaving 15 bases between. As DNA, the CDR3 is TGTGCCAGCAGCCTAGGGCCGGGGGCGGGCTACACCTTC. Its translation: CASSLGPGAGYTF.

The chain recombines TRBV12-3 or TRBV12-4 with TRBJ2-3; 7 bases align to TRBD1. The CDR3 has 15 residues. The V segment lost 3 bases and the J segment 2 bases; nucleotides outside the gene matches: 5. The CDR3 sequence: CASSFYDRDTDTQYF. For the CDR3, the DNA is TGTGCCAGCAGTTTCTACGACAGGGACACAGATACGCAGTATTTT.

This chain connects TRBV28 to TRBJ2-1; 11 bases fit TRBD1. CDR3 size: 17 residues. V shed 8 bases, J shed 0 bases, and the junction held 9 bases outside the gene matches. From germline, CDR1 is MDHEN and CDR2 SYDVKM. The CDR3 here is CASLDRTGGYSYNEQFF. The CDR3 DNA reads TGTGCCAGCCTCGACAGGACAGGGGGCTACTCCTACAATGAGCAGTTCTTC.

This chain joins TRBV20-1 and TRBJ1-5; no definite D call. CDR3 length: 14 amino acids. V was pared by 0 bases and J by 3 bases, with 9 bases between. Germline assignment: CDR1 DFQATT and CDR2 SNEGSKA (reference sequence). The CDR3 is CSARDPNTNQPQHF. The CDR3 bases are TGCAGTGCTAGAGACCCAAACACCAATCAGCCCCAGCATTTT.

The chain has TRBV7-8 and TRBJ2-5, with 12 positions matching TRBD2. Per the germline V gene, CDR1 is SGHVS and CDR2 is FQNEAQ. V lost 0 bases, J lost 3 bases, and 14 bases stayed unmatched. This CDR3 contains 20 residues. The CDR3 loop reads CASSLAEYVTSSGREETQYF. In DNA form, the CDR3 reads TGTGCCAGCAGCTTAGCGGAATATGTGACCTCTAGCGGGAGGGAAGAGACCCAGTACTTC.

This clonotype was detected a few times. This chain connects TRBV11-3 to TRBJ2-3; 7 nucleotides match TRBD2. V shed 5 bases and J 4 bases; nucleotides not matched to a gene: 9. The germline gives CDR1 SGHNT, CDR2 YENEEA. There are 15 residues in the CDR3. The CDR3 DNA reads as TGTGCCAGCAGCCGAAGCGGGGAGAGCGCAGATACGCAGTATTTT. This codes for CASSRSGESADTQYF.

There are many counts of this clonotype. V usage is TRBV20-1 and J usage is TRBJ1-1; 7 bases are shared with TRBD1. V lost 5 bases to trimming and J lost 10 bases; unmatched junction nucleotides: 13. From germline, CDR1 is DFQATT and CDR2 SNEGSKA (reference sequence). The CDR3 is made up of 13 amino acids. The CDR3 loop reads CSAPRNDRVGAFF. The CDR3 nucleotides read TGCAGTGCTCCTAGGAATGACAGGGTGGGAGCTTTCTTT.

Here the CDR3 DNA reads TGTGCCAGCAGCTTAACCCGTCTAGCGGAGCCACCGTTCTACGAGCAGTACTTC. Encoded protein: CASSLTRLAEPPFYEQYF. The J gene is TRBJ2-7, the V gene TRBV7-3; TRBD2 matches 7 bases. The CDR3 totals 18 residues. Germline V gene sequence: CDR1 SGHTA, CDR2 FQGTGA. Losses at the gene ends were 0 bases for V and 3 bases for J; bases not matched to a gene: 14.

The chain uses TRBV13 and TRBJ2-5; the match to TRBD1 covers 7 bases. V lost 5 bases and J lost 2; bases outside the gene matches: 8. This CDR3 comprises 15 residues. Germline V CDR1 and CDR2: PRHDT, FYEKMQ (reference sequence). The CDR3 DNA follows: TGTGCCAGCAGCACCAGAACAGGGGAACAAGAGACCCAGTACTTC. Protein sequence: CASSTRTGEQETQYF.

This clonotype was picked up a small number of times. The chain recombines TRBV28 with TRBJ2-7; D not certain. CDR3 size: 13 residues. V dropped 4 bases and J dropped 3 bases, with 10 bases sitting between them. CDR1 is MDHEN, CDR2 SYDVKM, per germline. CDR3 nucleotides: TGTGCCAGCAGTTCCCCGTATAGCTACGAGCAGTACTTC. The encoded protein is CASSSPYSYEQYF.

This clonotype was detected only a few times. The chain recombines TRBV5-1 with TRBJ1-1; no clear D. This CDR3 contains 17 residues. Germline CDR1 reads SGHRS; CDR2 reads YFSETQ. The germline V and J ends were trimmed by 4 bases and 0 bases, with 19 bases remaining between them. The CDR3 region is CASSETGSLQMNTEAFF. The CDR3, as DNA: TGCGCCAGCAGCGAAACCGGGAGCCTACAAATGAACACTGAAGCTTTCTTT.

This clonotype was seen repeatedly, ten times or more. The chain carries TRBV2 and TRBJ2-5; TRBD2 might be the D (5 bases). CDR3 length: 15 residues. CDR1 and CDR2 from the germline V gene are SNHLY and FYNNEI. Deletions cut 6 bases from V and 5 bases from J, with 19 bases between. CDR3 nucleotides: TGTGCCAGCAGGTCTCCGGGGTTGGGATCGGAGACCCAGTACTTC. Translation: CASRSPGLGSETQYF.

In its sample, this clonotype was seen many times. The genes are TRBV7-3 and TRBJ2-4; 12 bases are shared with TRBD1. V was pared by 5 bases and J by 7 bases, with 12 bases of the junction left unmatched. The CDR3 loop spans 17 amino acids. Germline V gene data show CDR1 as SGHTA and CDR2 as FQGTGA. The CDR3 DNA follows: TGTGCCAGCAGCGAGGGGACAGGGGGCGCACCGGCCAACATTCAGTACTTC. It is translated as CASSEGTGGAPANIQYF.

Many counts were recorded for this clonotype. The J gene is TRBJ1-4, the V gene TRBV4-3; unclear D gene. The CDR3 length is 17 residues. Trimming removed 1 base from V and 0 bases from J, with 12 bases in between. The germline CDR1 and CDR2 sequences are LGHNA and YSLEER. In DNA, the CDR3 is TGCGCCAGCAGCCAAGTTTTATTCACCGCAACTAATGAAAAACTGTTTTTT. Its protein product is CASSQVLFTATNEKLFF.

This clonotype was seen only a few times. The germline gene is not matched at one end of the junction; a read error may be the cause. This chain links TRBV27 with TRBJ1-1; D possibly corresponds to TRBD1 (5 bases). The CDR3 has 13 amino acids. CDR1 is MNHEY and CDR2 is SMNVEV in the germline V gene (reference sequence). Here the CDR3 DNA reads TGTGCCAGTAGTTGGGGGGATAACACTGAAGCTTTCTTT. Translation gives CASSWGDNTEAFF.

The V call is TRBV27, the J call TRBJ2-1; D is perhaps TRBD1 (5 bases). The DNA end is more similar to TRBJ2-7, so the J call may be wrong. This CDR3 has 15 amino acids. From germline, CDR1 is MNHEY and CDR2 SMNVEV (reference sequence). CDR3 amino acids: CASSLRLGRAYEQYF. CDR3 sequence (DNA): TGTGCCAGCAGTTTACGCCTTGGCAGGGCCTACGAGCAGTACTTC.

The genes are TRBV5-1 and TRBJ1-2; D is ambiguous. The CDR3 spans 12 residues. Trimming pared 4 bases from V and 8 bases from J, leaving 12 bases between. Germline CDR1 reads SGHRS; CDR2 reads YFSETQ. CDR3 DNA sequence: TGCGCCAGCAGCCCGGACGGCCAAGGCTACACCTTC. Protein sequence: CASSPDGQGYTF.

This clonotype has only a few counts. The genes are TRBV30 and TRBJ2-5; D perhaps matches TRBD2 (5 bases). Deletions cut 1 base from V and 7 bases from J, with 10 bases between. Germline V gene data show CDR1 as GTSNPN and CDR2 as SVGIG (reference sequence). The CDR3 covers 12 residues. CDR3: CAWSAPGWTQYF. Here the CDR3 DNA reads TGTGCCTGGAGTGCGCCGGGGTGGACCCAGTACTTC.

This clonotype was counted between two and nine times. The chain carries TRBV4-3 and TRBJ2-7; the D gene is possibly TRBD2 (6 bases). With 0 bases removed from V and 3 bases from J, the gap between germline ends came to 15 bases. The length of the CDR3 is 16 residues. Germline-derived CDR1 and CDR2 are LGHNA and YSLEER. Written as DNA, the CDR3 is TGCGCCAGCAGCCAAGAGAACGGGACTCCCGGCTACGAGCAGTACTTC. This gives the protein CASSQENGTPGYEQYF.

The table lists this clonotype with a few counts. The DNA for the CDR3 is TGTGCCAGCAGCCCAAACAGGGTCGACTATGGCTACACCTTC. It encodes CASSPNRVDYGYTF. This chain uses TRBV7-2 with TRBJ1-2; D may be TRBD1 (6 bases). V was clipped by 5 bases and J by 3 bases, with 13 bases between them. This CDR3 spans 14 amino acids. Germline CDR1 reads SGHTA; CDR2 reads FQGNSA.

This clonotype showed up just a few times. The chain combines TRBV6-2 or TRBV6-3 with TRBJ2-1; D is tentatively TRBD1 or TRBD2 (5 bases each). V was shortened by 0 bases and J by 5 bases, with 8 bases between the two germline ends. This CDR3 is built from 14 residues. Per germline, CDR1 MNHEY and CDR2 SVGEGT. For the CDR3, the DNA is TGTGCCAGCAGTTACTCGGGACCAAACAATGAGCAGTTCTTC. As protein: CASSYSGPNNEQFF.

The chain uses TRBV20-1 and TRBJ2-5; 9 positions match TRBD2. The CDR3 contains 17 residues. V dropped 0 bases and J dropped 4; count of bases not matched to a gene: 12. CDR1 and CDR2 from the germline V gene are DFQATT and SNEGSKA (reference sequence). This CDR3 reads CSARESASGVVGETQYF. For the CDR3, the DNA is TGCAGTGCTAGAGAATCTGCTAGCGGGGTGGTCGGAGAGACCCAGTACTTC.

The genes are TRBV28 and TRBJ1-2, with D maybe TRBD1 (5 bases). Per germline, CDR1 MDHEN and CDR2 SYDVKM. The germline V and J ends were trimmed by 6 bases and 4 bases, with 15 bases remaining between them. CDR3 length: 14 residues. CDR3 sequence (DNA): TGTGCCAGCAGCCAAATGACAGACACCTATGGCTACACCTTC. Translation gives CASSQMTDTYGYTF.